The 11 T cell receptor beta chains reported below all come from one sample, sequenced in a study of cytomegalovirus exposure and HLA in healthy donors. Use of 60 Vbeta and 13 Jbeta primers characterized the PCR. The table came from immunoSEQ multiplex PCR; TCRdb's copy has only in-frame clones and leaves some out. Of some 180,000 clones in the sample, 80% to 90% were seen once. Material: PBMCs. These receptors were taken from a girl aged 2 to 10 in good health and CMV-seropositive.

This sequence joins TRBV29-1 and TRBJ2-2; D is ambiguous. CDR3 length: 12 residues. Trimming left V 6 bases short and J 5 bases short, with 10 bases between. Germline CDR1 and CDR2: SQVTM and ANQGSEA. CDR3 DNA: TGCAGCGTGACTTATTTGACCGGGGAGCTGTTTTTT. Protein product: CSVTYLTGELFF.

V and J are TRBV7-6 and TRBJ2-7; TRBD1 matches 8 bases. The junction had 8 bases not matched to a gene; V was cut back by 5 bases and J by 2 bases. The CDR3 spans 15 residues. The V gene's germline CDR1 is SGHVS and CDR2 FNYEAQ. CDR3 protein: CASSGRTGITYEQYF. The CDR3 DNA follows: TGTGCCAGCAGCGGAAGGACAGGGATAACCTACGAGCAGTACTTC.

The rearrangement joins TRBV15 to TRBJ2-7; the D is unclear. V was clipped by 0 bases and J by 3 bases, with 9 bases between them. Looked up from germline, CDR1 is LNHNV and CDR2 is YYDKDF (reference sequence). CDR3 length: 14 amino acids. The CDR3 coding sequence is TGTGCCACCAGCAGAGAAAGCAGGTACTACGAGCAGTACTTC. Its protein is CATSRESRYYEQYF.

This chain joins TRBV27 and TRBJ2-7; D may be TRBD1 (5 bases). V lost 3 bases and J 4 bases, leaving 10 bases between the germline ends. The CDR3 is 13 amino acids. CDR1 and CDR2 (germline): MNHEY, SMNVEV (reference sequence). CDR3: CASSFLGHYEQYF. CDR3 sequence (DNA): TGTGCCAGCAGTTTCCTCGGACATTACGAGCAGTACTTC.

The chain links TRBV5-4 to TRBJ2-7; 11 nucleotides agree with TRBD1. The J segment lost 4 bases and the V segment lost 4 bases, leaving 4 bases of the junction unmatched. The CDR3 has 14 amino acids. The germline gives CDR1 SGHNT, CDR2 YYREEE (reference sequence). This CDR3 is CASSGQGATYEQYF. CDR3 nucleotides: TGTGCCAGCAGCGGACAGGGGGCAACGTACGAGCAGTACTTC.

This clone came up once. The chain links TRBV12-5 to TRBJ2-7, with a tentative D call TRBD2 (5 bases). Trimming cost V 3 bases and J 6 bases, with 6 bases left between them. Germline CDR1 reads LGHNT; CDR2 reads FRNRAP. The CDR3 is made up of 11 amino acids. CDR3 residues: CASGFSAEQYF. The CDR3 nucleotides are TGTGCTAGTGGTTTTAGCGCCGAGCAGTACTTC. The whole variable domain, remainder taken from reference TRBV12-5 and TRBJ2-7, is DARVTQTPRHKVTEMGQEVTMRCQPILGHNTVFWYRQTMMQGLELLAYFRNRAPLDDSGMPKDRFSAEMPDATLATLKIQPSEPRDSAVYFCASGFSAEQYFGPGTRLTVT.

The V gene is TRBV16, the J gene TRBJ2-7, with D possibly being TRBD2 (5 bases). This CDR3 has 15 residues. The germline V and J ends were trimmed by 0 bases and 4 bases, with 13 bases remaining between them. Germline values: CDR1 KGHSY, CDR2 FQNENV. The CDR3 DNA reads as TGTGCCAGCAGCCAATCTATCGGGAACCTTTACGAGCAGTACTTC. Translating gives CASSQSIGNLYEQYF.

The chain employs TRBV6-6 and TRBJ1-2, with a weak D call TRBD1 (5 bases). Between the trimmed V and J ends, which lost 8 bases and 3 bases, there was a span of 10 bases. The CDR3 sequence is 12 residues long. Germline-derived CDR1 and CDR2 are MNHNY and SVGAGI (reference sequence). The CDR3 loop is CASRGTDYGYTF. In DNA form, the CDR3 reads TGTGCCAGCCGCGGGACGGACTATGGCTACACCTTC.

This chain uses TRBV6-6 with TRBJ2-1, with 12 bases fitting TRBD2. After removal of 3 bases from V and 7 bases from J, the junction contained 4 bases not matched to a gene. CDR3 length: 15 residues. Germline V gene sequence: CDR1 MNHNY, CDR2 SVGAGI (reference sequence). The CDR3: CASSYSGLAGNEQFF. CDR3 nucleotides: TGTGCCAGCAGTTATTCCGGACTAGCGGGAAATGAGCAGTTCTTC.

The chain recombines TRBV30 with TRBJ1-5, with 7 bases identical to TRBD1. Germline V gene data show CDR1 as GTSNPN and CDR2 as SVGIG (reference sequence). There are 15 residues in the CDR3. V trimming: 0 bases; J trimming: 2 bases; junction bases outside the gene matches: 4. The CDR3 DNA follows: TGTGCCTGGAGTGTAGTTGGACAGGGCAATCAGCCCCAGCATTTT. Its translation is CAWSVVGQGNQPQHF.

V gene TRBV30 combines with J gene TRBJ1-2; D unresolved. Trimming cost V 4 bases and J 6 bases, with 6 bases left between them. This CDR3 is built from 10 residues. CDR1 and CDR2 from the germline V gene are GTSNPN and SVGIG (reference sequence). The CDR3 loop is CAWKADGYTF. Here the CDR3 DNA reads TGTGCCTGGAAGGCGGATGGCTACACCTTC.